The source of this TCR beta chain is a study of T cells in Graves' hyperthyroidism and ophthalmopathy. V lost 2 bases, J lost 5 bases, and 6 bases stayed unmatched. The CDR3 has 16 amino acids. Germline V CDR1 and CDR2: SGHNT, YENEEA. TCR beta CDR3 region amplification was performed from RNA transcripts. HTBI primers drove first-round RT-PCR of the TCR CDR3. TCRdb processed the multiplex PCR reads anew with MiXCR; each CDR3 protein has one entry. The data show 250,000 to 300,000 distinct CDR3 sequences, with approximately 12% seen just once and almost 8% held by the top ten. The sample holds many counts of this clonotype.

This sequence joins TRBV11-3 and TRBJ2-2, with TRBD2 identical over 9 bases. The TCR sequence derives from a woman aged 25 to 39 with Graves' hyperthyroidism that later progressed to Graves' ophthalmopathy. The specimen was blood. This CDR3 is CASSLLAGWSTGELFF. Here the CDR3 DNA reads TGTGCCAGCAGCTTACTAGCGGGATGGAGTACCGGGGAGCTGTTTTTT. The whole variable domain, filled in from reference TRBV11-3 and TRBJ2-2, reads EAGVVQSPRYKIIEKKQPVAFWCNPISGHNTLYWYLQNLGQGPELLIRYENEEAVDDSQLPKDRFSAERLKGVDSTLKIQPAELGDSAVYLCASSLLAGWSTGELFFGEGSRLTVL.